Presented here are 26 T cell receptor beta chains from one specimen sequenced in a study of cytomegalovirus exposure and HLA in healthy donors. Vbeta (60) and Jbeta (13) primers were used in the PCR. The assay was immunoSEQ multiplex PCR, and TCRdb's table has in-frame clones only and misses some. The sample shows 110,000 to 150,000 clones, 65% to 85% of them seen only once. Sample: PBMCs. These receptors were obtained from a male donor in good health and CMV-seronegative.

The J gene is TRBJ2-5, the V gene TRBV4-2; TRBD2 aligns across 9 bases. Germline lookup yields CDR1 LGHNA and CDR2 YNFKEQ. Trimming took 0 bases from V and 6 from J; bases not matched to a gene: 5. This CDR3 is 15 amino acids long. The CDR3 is CASSQDWTSEKTQYF. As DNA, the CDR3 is TGTGCCAGCAGCCAAGATTGGACTAGCGAAAAGACCCAGTACTTC.

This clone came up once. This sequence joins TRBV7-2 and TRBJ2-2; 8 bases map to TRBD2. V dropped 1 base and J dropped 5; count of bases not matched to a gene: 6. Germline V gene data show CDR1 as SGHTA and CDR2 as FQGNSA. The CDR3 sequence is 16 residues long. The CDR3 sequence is CASSLDTSGRTGELFF. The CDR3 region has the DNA TGTGCCAGCAGCTTAGATACGAGCGGGAGAACCGGGGAGCTGTTTTTT.

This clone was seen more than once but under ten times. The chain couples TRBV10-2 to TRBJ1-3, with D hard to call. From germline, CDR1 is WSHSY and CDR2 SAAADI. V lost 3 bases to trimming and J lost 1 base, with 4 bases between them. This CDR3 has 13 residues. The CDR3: CASSDLSGNTIYF. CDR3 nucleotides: TGCGCCAGCAGTGACTTGTCTGGAAACACCATATATTTT.

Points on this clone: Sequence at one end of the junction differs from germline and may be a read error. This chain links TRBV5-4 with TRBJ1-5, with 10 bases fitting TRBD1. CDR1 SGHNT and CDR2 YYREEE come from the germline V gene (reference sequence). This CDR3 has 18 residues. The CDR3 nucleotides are TGTGCCAGCAGATTGGACAGGGGGATAGACTTCCATGGTCAGCCCCAGCATTTT. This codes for CASRLDRGIDFHGQPQHF.

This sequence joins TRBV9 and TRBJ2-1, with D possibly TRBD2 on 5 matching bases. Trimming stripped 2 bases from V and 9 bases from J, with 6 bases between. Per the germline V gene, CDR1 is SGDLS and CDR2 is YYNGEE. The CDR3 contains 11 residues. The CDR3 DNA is TGTGCCAGCAGCGTCGGGGTTGAGCAGTTCTTC. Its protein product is CASSVGVEQFF.

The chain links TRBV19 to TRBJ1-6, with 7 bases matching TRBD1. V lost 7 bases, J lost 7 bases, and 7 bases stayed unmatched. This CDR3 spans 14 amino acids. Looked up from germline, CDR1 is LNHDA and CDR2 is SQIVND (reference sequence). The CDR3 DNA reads TGTGCCAGTATTGCGACAGGGTCGAATTCACCCCTCCACTTT. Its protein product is CASIATGSNSPLHF.

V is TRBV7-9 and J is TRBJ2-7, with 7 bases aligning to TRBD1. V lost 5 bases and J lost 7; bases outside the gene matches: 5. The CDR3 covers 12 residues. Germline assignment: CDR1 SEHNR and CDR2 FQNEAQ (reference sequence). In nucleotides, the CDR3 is TGTGCCAGCAGCCGACAGGGCGTAGAGCAGTACTTC. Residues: CASSRQGVEQYF.

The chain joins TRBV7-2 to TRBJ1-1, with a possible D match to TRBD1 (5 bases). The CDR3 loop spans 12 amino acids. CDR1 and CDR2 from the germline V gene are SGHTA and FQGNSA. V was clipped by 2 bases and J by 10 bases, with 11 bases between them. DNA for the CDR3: TGTGCCAGCAGCTTAAACGCGGGGACAGCTTTCTTT. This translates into CASSLNAGTAFF.

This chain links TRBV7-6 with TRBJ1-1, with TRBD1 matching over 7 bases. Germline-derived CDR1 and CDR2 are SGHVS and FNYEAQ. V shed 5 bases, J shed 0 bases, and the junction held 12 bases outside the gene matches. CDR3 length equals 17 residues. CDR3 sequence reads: CASSPQRGGLMNTEAFF. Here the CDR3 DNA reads TGTGCCAGCAGCCCACAGCGAGGGGGCCTCATGAACACTGAAGCTTTCTTT.

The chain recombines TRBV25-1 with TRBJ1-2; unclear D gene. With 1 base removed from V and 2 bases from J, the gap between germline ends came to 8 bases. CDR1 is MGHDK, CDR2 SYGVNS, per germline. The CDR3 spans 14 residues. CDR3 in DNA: TGTGCCAGCAGTGAATTGAGGGAAAACTATGGCTACACCTTC. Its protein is CASSELRENYGYTF.

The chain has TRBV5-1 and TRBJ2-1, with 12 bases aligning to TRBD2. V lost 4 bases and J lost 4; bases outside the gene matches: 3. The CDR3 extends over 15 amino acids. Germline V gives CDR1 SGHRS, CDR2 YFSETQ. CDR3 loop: CASSTSGGTYNEQFF. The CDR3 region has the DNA TGCGCCAGCAGCACTAGCGGGGGGACATACAATGAGCAGTTCTTC.

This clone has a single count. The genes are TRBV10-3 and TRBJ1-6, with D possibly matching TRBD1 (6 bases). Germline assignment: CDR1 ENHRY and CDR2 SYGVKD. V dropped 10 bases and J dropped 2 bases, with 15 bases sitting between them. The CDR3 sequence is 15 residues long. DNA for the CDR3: TGTGCCACCTCAATCGGGGACACCTATAATTCACCCCTCCACTTT. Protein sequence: CATSIGDTYNSPLHF.

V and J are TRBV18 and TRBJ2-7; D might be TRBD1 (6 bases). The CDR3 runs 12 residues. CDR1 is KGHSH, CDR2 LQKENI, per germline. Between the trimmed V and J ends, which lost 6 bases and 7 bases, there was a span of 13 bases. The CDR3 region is CASSQAGEEQYF. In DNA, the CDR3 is TGTGCCAGCTCCCAAGCAGGGGAAGAGCAGTACTTC.

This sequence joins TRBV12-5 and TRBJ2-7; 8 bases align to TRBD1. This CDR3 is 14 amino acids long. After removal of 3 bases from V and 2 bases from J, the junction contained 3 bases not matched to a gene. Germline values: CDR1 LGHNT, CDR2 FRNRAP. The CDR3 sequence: CASGFGQGAYEQYF. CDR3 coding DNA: TGTGCTAGTGGTTTTGGACAGGGAGCCTACGAGCAGTACTTC.

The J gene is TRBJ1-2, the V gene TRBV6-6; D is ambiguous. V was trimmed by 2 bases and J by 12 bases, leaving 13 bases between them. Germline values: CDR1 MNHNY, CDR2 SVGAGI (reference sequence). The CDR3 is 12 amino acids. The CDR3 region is CASSYTSPPDTF. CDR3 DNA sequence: TGTGCCAGCAGTTACACGTCCCCACCGGACACCTTC.

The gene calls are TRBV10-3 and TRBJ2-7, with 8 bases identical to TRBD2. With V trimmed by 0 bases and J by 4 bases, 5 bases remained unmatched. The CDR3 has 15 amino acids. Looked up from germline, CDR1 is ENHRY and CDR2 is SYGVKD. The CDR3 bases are TGTGCCATCAGTGAGTCGGCGGGGGGAGAATACGAGCAGTACTTC. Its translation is CAISESAGGEYEQYF.

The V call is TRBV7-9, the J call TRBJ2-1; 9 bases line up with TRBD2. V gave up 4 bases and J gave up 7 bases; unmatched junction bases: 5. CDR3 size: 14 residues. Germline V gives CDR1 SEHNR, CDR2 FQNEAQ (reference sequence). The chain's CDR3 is CASSYSGRINEQFF. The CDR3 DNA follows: TGTGCCAGCAGCTATAGCGGGAGAATTAATGAGCAGTTCTTC.

CDR3 loop: CASSGVAAQSTDTQYF. The CDR3 coding sequence is TGTGCCAGCAGTGGGGTGGCGGCCCAAAGCACAGATACGCAGTATTTT. This chain joins TRBV6-4 and TRBJ2-3; D is ambiguous. CDR3 length equals 16 residues. Germline CDR1 is MRHNA and CDR2 is SNTAGT. V dropped 4 bases and J dropped 0 bases, with 14 bases sitting between them.

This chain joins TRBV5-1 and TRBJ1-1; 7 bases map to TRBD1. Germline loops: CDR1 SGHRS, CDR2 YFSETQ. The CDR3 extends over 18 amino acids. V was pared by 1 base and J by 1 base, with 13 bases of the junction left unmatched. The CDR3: CASSLKGDPGTANTEAFF. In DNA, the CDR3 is TGCGCCAGCAGCTTGAAGGGGGATCCCGGGACAGCGAACACTGAAGCTTTCTTT.

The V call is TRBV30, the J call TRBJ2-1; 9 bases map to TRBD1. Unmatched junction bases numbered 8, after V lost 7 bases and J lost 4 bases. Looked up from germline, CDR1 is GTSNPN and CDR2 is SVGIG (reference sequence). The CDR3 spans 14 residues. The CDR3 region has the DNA TGTGCCTTAACACGGGACAGGGCATACAATGAGCAGTTCTTC. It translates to CALTRDRAYNEQFF. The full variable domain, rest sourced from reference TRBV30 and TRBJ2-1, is SQTIHQWPATLVQPVGSPLSLECTVEGTSNPNLYWYRQAAGRGLQLLFYSVGIGQISSEVPQNLSASRPQDRQFILSSKKLLLSDSGFYLCALTRDRAYNEQFFGPGTRLTVL.

The CDR3 DNA sequence: TGCGCCAGCAGCCAAGGGCAGGTCATGAACACTGAAGCTTTCTTT. Its protein is CASSQGQVMNTEAFF. The V call is TRBV4-1, the J call TRBJ1-1, with D uncertain. The germline gives CDR1 MGHRA, CDR2 YSYEKL. The CDR3 is 15 amino acids. V was pared by 1 base and J by 0 bases, with 9 bases between.

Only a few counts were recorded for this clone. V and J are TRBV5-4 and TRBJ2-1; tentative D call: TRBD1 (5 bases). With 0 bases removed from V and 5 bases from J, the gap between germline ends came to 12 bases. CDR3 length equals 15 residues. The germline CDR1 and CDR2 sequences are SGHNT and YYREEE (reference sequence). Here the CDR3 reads CASSLDQGSDNEQFF. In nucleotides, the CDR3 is TGTGCCAGCAGCTTGGACCAGGGATCGGACAATGAGCAGTTCTTC.

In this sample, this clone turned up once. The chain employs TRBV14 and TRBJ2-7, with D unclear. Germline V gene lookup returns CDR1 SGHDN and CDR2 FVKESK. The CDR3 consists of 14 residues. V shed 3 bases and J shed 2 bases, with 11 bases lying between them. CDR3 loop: CASSHPLFAYEQYF. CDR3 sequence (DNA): TGTGCCAGCAGCCACCCTTTGTTCGCCTACGAGCAGTACTTC.

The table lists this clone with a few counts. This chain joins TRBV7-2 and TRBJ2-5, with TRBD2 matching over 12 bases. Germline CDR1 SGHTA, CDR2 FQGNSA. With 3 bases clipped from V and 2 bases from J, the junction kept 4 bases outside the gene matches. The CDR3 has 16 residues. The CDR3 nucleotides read TGTGCCAGCAGCTTCGGACTAGCGGGAAAACAAGAGACCCAGTACTTC. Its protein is CASSFGLAGKQETQYF.

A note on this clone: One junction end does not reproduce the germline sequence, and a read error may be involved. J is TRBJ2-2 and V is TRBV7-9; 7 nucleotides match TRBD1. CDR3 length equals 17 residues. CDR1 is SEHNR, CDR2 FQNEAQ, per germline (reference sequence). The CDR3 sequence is CSSSLGGLTVNTGELFF. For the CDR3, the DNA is TGTTCCAGCAGCTTAGGGGGCCTGACAGTCAACACCGGGGAGCTGTTTTTT.

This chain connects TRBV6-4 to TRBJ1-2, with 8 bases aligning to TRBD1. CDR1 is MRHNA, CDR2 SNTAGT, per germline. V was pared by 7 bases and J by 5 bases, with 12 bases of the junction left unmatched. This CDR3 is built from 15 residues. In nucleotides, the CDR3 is TGTGCCAGCAAAGAAGCAGGGGGCGATACATATGGCTACACCTTC. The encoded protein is CASKEAGGDTYGYTF.